The sequence of this TCR beta chain was determined in a study of OX40 agonist ivuxolimab in advanced cancers. The data were produced by immunoSEQ multiplex PCR, yet TCRdb's version contains in-frame clones alone and is incomplete. The sample has tens of thousands of clones, 65% to 90% seen once. V shed 1 base and J 7 bases; nucleotides not matched to a gene: 6. Germline V gene sequence: CDR1 SGHVS, CDR2 FQNEAQ. The CDR3 is made up of 15 amino acids. This sequence originates from an adult with an advanced solid tumor such as melanoma, head and neck, liver or kidney cancer. V usage is TRBV7-8 and J usage is TRBJ2-1; 8 bases map to TRBD1. The sequences come from CD4+ or CD8+ T cells sorted from blood, collected in a trial of the OX40 agonist ivuxolimab. CDR3 residues: CASSLVQGAVNEQFF. CDR3 nucleotides: TGTGCCAGCAGCTTAGTCCAGGGGGCCGTTAATGAGCAGTTCTTC.